A selection of T cell receptor beta chains follows, all from one sample in a study of blood T cell repertoires in COVID-19. Using immunoSEQ multiplex PCR, the repertoire was profiled, and TCRdb retains in-frame clones only, with some absent. This repertoire shows 100,000 to 110,000 clones, about 90% found once; its top ten account for about 5.3%. Sequencing was carried out using peripheral blood. These receptor sequences come from a human donor in a cohort sampled during active COVID-19. Both conserved end residues are part of each CDR3. D genes are given only for firm matches. Not every row has a clone size; where given, it reads once, few, many or a size class.

d_call: -; v_call: TRBV3-1/TRBV3-2; clone_size: -; j_call: TRBJ2-7; cdr3_aa: CASSQEREQYF; cdr3_nt: TGTGCCAGCAGCCAAGAGAGGGAGCAGTACTTC
d_call: -; v_call: TRBV4-2; clone_size: -; j_call: TRBJ1-1; cdr3_aa: CASSPSWAGNTEAFF; cdr3_nt: TGTGCCAGCAGCCCTTCGTGGGCAGGGAACACTGAAGCTTTCTTT
d_call: -; v_call: TRBV11-3; clone_size: -; j_call: TRBJ2-3; cdr3_aa: CASSLGTDLTDTQYF; cdr3_nt: TGTGCCAGCAGCTTAGGGACAGACCTCACAGATACGCAGTATTTT
d_call: -; v_call: TRBV20-1; clone_size: -; j_call: TRBJ2-5; cdr3_aa: CSAPYQETQYF; cdr3_nt: TGCAGTGCTCCCTACCAAGAGACCCAGTACTTC
d_call: TRBD2; v_call: TRBV6-5; clone_size: -; j_call: TRBJ2-1; cdr3_aa: CASSPYSGSYNEQFF; cdr3_nt: TGTGCCAGCAGTCCCTATAGCGGGAGTTACAATGAGCAGTTCTTC
d_call: -; v_call: TRBV3-1/TRBV3-2; clone_size: -; j_call: TRBJ1-2; cdr3_aa: CASSRGDYGYTF; cdr3_nt: TGTGCCAGCAGCCGCGGAGATTATGGCTACACCTTC
d_call: -; v_call: TRBV2; clone_size: -; j_call: TRBJ2-1; cdr3_aa: CASRVTSGSEQFF; cdr3_nt: TGTGCCAGCAGGGTGACTAGTGGCAGTGAGCAGTTCTTC
d_call: -; v_call: TRBV5-6; clone_size: once; j_call: TRBJ2-1; cdr3_aa: CASSSNTGVQFF; cdr3_nt: TGTGCCAGCAGCTCCAATACAGGCGTTCAGTTCTTC
d_call: TRBD2; v_call: TRBV5-6; clone_size: -; j_call: TRBJ2-1; cdr3_aa: CASAAGGGPSYNEQFF; cdr3_nt: TGTGCCAGCGCTGCGGGAGGCGGACCCTCCTACAATGAGCAGTTCTTC
d_call: TRBD1; v_call: TRBV11-2; clone_size: -; j_call: TRBJ2-7; cdr3_aa: CASSLSIWDRYYEQYF; cdr3_nt: TGTGCCAGCAGCTTATCCATTTGGGACAGATACTACGAGCAGTACTTC
d_call: TRBD2; v_call: TRBV13; clone_size: -; j_call: TRBJ2-1; cdr3_aa: CASSLGGLAPSDEQFF; cdr3_nt: TGTGCCAGCAGCTTAGGGGGACTAGCGCCATCCGATGAGCAGTTCTTC
d_call: TRBD2; v_call: TRBV6-4; clone_size: -; j_call: TRBJ2-1; cdr3_aa: CASSRTSSESSYNEQFF; cdr3_nt: TGTGCCAGCAGTCGGACTAGCTCCGAAAGCTCCTACAATGAGCAGTTCTTC
d_call: -; v_call: TRBV7-8; clone_size: -; j_call: TRBJ2-7; cdr3_aa: CASSSGQTYEQYF; cdr3_nt: TGTGCCAGCAGCTCCGGACAGACCTACGAGCAGTACTTC
d_call: -; v_call: TRBV12-5; clone_size: many; j_call: TRBJ1-1; cdr3_aa: CASGPPSLTSYTEAFF; cdr3_nt: TGTGCTAGTGGTCCGCCATCCCTGACTTCTTACACTGAAGCTTTCTTT
d_call: TRBD2; v_call: TRBV5-1; clone_size: -; j_call: TRBJ2-7; cdr3_aa: CASSLASGLASYEQYF; cdr3_nt: TGCGCCAGCAGCTTGGCCTCCGGACTAGCCTCCTACGAGCAGTACTTC
d_call: TRBD1; v_call: TRBV30; clone_size: -; j_call: TRBJ1-4; cdr3_aa: CALDRGTNEKLFF; cdr3_nt: TGTGCCCTCGACAGGGGTACTAATGAAAAACTGTTTTTT
d_call: -; v_call: TRBV7-8; clone_size: -; j_call: TRBJ1-5; cdr3_aa: CASRRTVNQPQHF; cdr3_nt: TGTGCCAGCAGGAGAACAGTCAATCAGCCCCAGCATTTT
d_call: -; v_call: TRBV7-3; clone_size: -; j_call: TRBJ2-7; cdr3_aa: CASSREGGLYEQYF; cdr3_nt: TGTGCCAGCAGCCGAGAAGGGGGTTTATACGAGCAGTACTTC
d_call: TRBD1; v_call: TRBV7-9; clone_size: -; j_call: TRBJ2-5; cdr3_aa: CASSLDGDREETQYF; cdr3_nt: TGTGCCAGCAGCTTAGATGGGGACAGGGAAGAGACCCAGTACTTC
d_call: -; v_call: TRBV7-3; clone_size: -; j_call: TRBJ1-1; cdr3_aa: CASSLIPGTPNEAFF; cdr3_nt: TGTGCCAGCAGCTTAATACCCGGGACACCCAATGAAGCTTTCTTT
d_call: -; v_call: TRBV3-1/TRBV3-2; clone_size: few; j_call: TRBJ1-5; cdr3_aa: CASSQGTLRNQPQHF; cdr3_nt: TGTGCCAGCAGCCAAGGGACACTACGCAATCAGCCCCAGCATTTT
d_call: TRBD2; v_call: TRBV6-6; clone_size: -; j_call: TRBJ2-1; cdr3_aa: CASSTGGRAMHNEQFF; cdr3_nt: TGTGCCAGCAGTACCGGGGGGAGGGCAATGCACAATGAGCAGTTCTTC
d_call: TRBD2; v_call: TRBV6-2/TRBV6-3; clone_size: -; j_call: TRBJ2-7; cdr3_aa: CASSGTSGSYEQYF; cdr3_nt: TGTGCCAGCAGTGGGACTAGCGGGAGCTACGAGCAGTACTTC
d_call: TRBD2; v_call: TRBV28; clone_size: -; j_call: TRBJ2-7; cdr3_aa: CASRPLGGGSYEQYF; cdr3_nt: TGTGCCAGCAGGCCGCTTGGCGGGGGATCCTACGAGCAGTACTTC
d_call: -; v_call: TRBV12-3/TRBV12-4; clone_size: -; j_call: TRBJ1-4; cdr3_aa: CASRREPGLWLFF; cdr3_nt: TGTGCCAGCAGACGAGAGCCGGGACTCTGGCTGTTTTTT
d_call: -; v_call: TRBV7-2; clone_size: -; j_call: TRBJ2-2; cdr3_aa: CASSLVGGGSGELFF; cdr3_nt: TGTGCCAGCAGCTTAGTCGGGGGAGGCTCCGGGGAGCTGTTTTTT
d_call: TRBD2; v_call: TRBV6-6; clone_size: -; j_call: TRBJ2-7; cdr3_aa: CASSPTSGTDYEQYF; cdr3_nt: TGTGCCAGCAGTCCGACTAGCGGGACAGACTACGAGCAGTACTTC
d_call: TRBD2; v_call: TRBV20-1; clone_size: -; j_call: TRBJ2-1; cdr3_aa: CSASEREPAYNEQFF; cdr3_nt: TGCAGTGCTAGTGAGCGGGAGCCGGCCTACAATGAGCAGTTCTTC
d_call: -; v_call: TRBV19; clone_size: -; j_call: TRBJ2-7; cdr3_aa: CASRPPSRCEQYF; cdr3_nt: TGTGCCAGTAGACCCCCCTCCCGGTGTGAGCAGTACTTC
d_call: TRBD2; v_call: TRBV27; clone_size: -; j_call: TRBJ2-1; cdr3_aa: CASSLTRLAGVTQFF; cdr3_nt: TGTGCCAGCAGTTTGACCAGGCTAGCGGGAGTTACTCAGTTCTTC
d_call: -; v_call: TRBV30; clone_size: -; j_call: TRBJ2-5; cdr3_aa: CAWSRVEETQYF; cdr3_nt: TGTGCCTGGAGCAGGGTAGAAGAGACCCAGTACTTC
d_call: TRBD2; v_call: TRBV28; clone_size: -; j_call: TRBJ2-3; cdr3_aa: CASSLTTSGSSDTQYF; cdr3_nt: TGTGCCAGCAGCCTCACGACTAGCGGGAGTTCAGATACGCAGTATTTT
d_call: TRBD2; v_call: TRBV28; clone_size: -; j_call: TRBJ2-4; cdr3_aa: CASSLIRTSVVIQYF; cdr3_nt: TGTGCCAGCAGTTTGATCCGGACTAGCGTTGTCATTCAGTACTTC
d_call: TRBD2; v_call: TRBV11-2; clone_size: -; j_call: TRBJ2-3; cdr3_aa: CASSPLLLGGDTQYF; cdr3_nt: TGTGCCAGCTCCCCTCTCTTGCTGGGGGGGGATACGCAGTATTTT
d_call: -; v_call: TRBV7-3; clone_size: -; j_call: TRBJ2-5; cdr3_aa: CASSPSSGQETQYF; cdr3_nt: TGTGCCAGCAGCCCCTCCTCCGGCCAAGAGACCCAGTACTTC
d_call: TRBD2; v_call: TRBV5-1; clone_size: -; j_call: TRBJ2-2; cdr3_aa: CASSREAPNGELFF; cdr3_nt: TGCGCCAGCAGCCGGGAGGCCCCCAACGGGGAGCTGTTTTTT
d_call: -; v_call: TRBV11-1; clone_size: -; j_call: TRBJ2-1; cdr3_aa: CASSTWRSSYNEQFF; cdr3_nt: TGTGCCAGCAGCACGTGGAGAAGCTCCTACAATGAGCAGTTCTTC
d_call: TRBD1; v_call: TRBV30; clone_size: -; j_call: TRBJ1-2; cdr3_aa: CAWRDRGNYGYTF; cdr3_nt: TGTGCCTGGAGAGACAGGGGAAACTATGGCTACACCTTC
d_call: -; v_call: TRBV6-5; clone_size: -; j_call: TRBJ1-5; cdr3_aa: CASRVTTGPQHF; cdr3_nt: TGTGCCAGCAGGGTTACGACAGGCCCCCAGCATTTT
d_call: -; v_call: TRBV21-1; clone_size: -; j_call: TRBJ2-1; cdr3_aa: CASRKRSYNEQFF; cdr3_nt: TGTGCCAGCAGAAAGAGATCCTACAATGAGCAGTTCTTC
d_call: -; v_call: TRBV9; clone_size: -; j_call: TRBJ2-7; cdr3_aa: CASSVQGFPREQYF; cdr3_nt: TGTGCCAGCAGCGTCCAGGGGTTTCCTCGAGAGCAGTACTTC
d_call: TRBD1; v_call: TRBV7-8; clone_size: -; j_call: TRBJ2-7; cdr3_aa: CASSLGTGGREQYF; cdr3_nt: TGTGCCAGCAGCTTAGGTACAGGGGGCCGCGAGCAGTACTTC
d_call: TRBD2; v_call: TRBV5-1; clone_size: -; j_call: TRBJ2-5; cdr3_aa: CASSLGGSRETQYF; cdr3_nt: TGCGCCAGCAGCTTGGGCGGGAGCAGGGAGACCCAGTACTTC
d_call: TRBD1; v_call: TRBV9; clone_size: few; j_call: TRBJ1-4; cdr3_aa: CASSVAAGGEKLFF; cdr3_nt: TGTGCCAGCAGCGTAGCGGCAGGGGGTGAAAAACTGTTTTTT
d_call: TRBD2; v_call: TRBV19; clone_size: -; j_call: TRBJ2-3; cdr3_aa: CATATSGDPTDTQYF; cdr3_nt: TGTGCCACCGCTACTAGCGGGGACCCAACAGATACGCAGTATTTT
d_call: -; v_call: TRBV6-5; clone_size: -; j_call: TRBJ2-7; cdr3_aa: CASSRGSGAYEQYF; cdr3_nt: TGTGCCAGCAGTCGGGGGAGCGGAGCCTACGAGCAGTACTTC
d_call: -; v_call: TRBV28; clone_size: -; j_call: TRBJ1-2; cdr3_aa: CASSLLDYGYTF; cdr3_nt: TGTGCCAGCAGTTTATTAGACTATGGCTACACCTTC
d_call: -; v_call: TRBV5-1; clone_size: -; j_call: TRBJ2-5; cdr3_aa: CASSLAQAKETQYF; cdr3_nt: TGCGCCAGCAGCTTGGCGCAGGCTAAAGAGACCCAGTACTTC
d_call: TRBD2; v_call: TRBV29-1; clone_size: -; j_call: TRBJ2-6; cdr3_aa: CSARGEGGGANVLTF; cdr3_nt: TGCAGCGCCAGAGGGGAGGGAGGTGGGGCCAACGTCCTGACTTTC
d_call: TRBD2; v_call: TRBV27; clone_size: -; j_call: TRBJ2-7; cdr3_aa: CAIWGGGEQYF; cdr3_nt: TGTGCCATTTGGGGGGGTGGCGAGCAGTACTTC
d_call: TRBD2; v_call: TRBV30; clone_size: -; j_call: TRBJ2-3; cdr3_aa: CAWSALLAGVRDTQYF; cdr3_nt: TGTGCCTGGAGTGCCTTACTAGCGGGAGTTCGAGATACGCAGTATTTT
d_call: -; v_call: TRBV5-1; clone_size: -; j_call: TRBJ1-3; cdr3_aa: CASSGEQGSGNTIYF; cdr3_nt: TGCGCCAGCAGCGGCGAACAGGGATCTGGAAACACCATATATTTT
d_call: -; v_call: TRBV5-1; clone_size: -; j_call: TRBJ1-2; cdr3_aa: CASSLSGGDYGYTF; cdr3_nt: TGCGCCAGCAGCTTGTCGGGGGGTGACTATGGCTACACCTTC
d_call: TRBD1; v_call: TRBV7-9; clone_size: -; j_call: TRBJ1-2; cdr3_aa: CASSLATGQGARGYTF; cdr3_nt: TGTGCCAGCAGCTTAGCGACGGGACAGGGGGCGCGAGGCTACACCTTC
d_call: TRBD1; v_call: TRBV18; clone_size: once; j_call: TRBJ1-1; cdr3_aa: CASSPLQGRDTEAFF; cdr3_nt: TGTGCCAGCTCACCGCTACAGGGGCGGGACACTGAAGCTTTCTTT
d_call: -; v_call: TRBV3-1/TRBV3-2; clone_size: -; j_call: TRBJ1-5; cdr3_aa: CASSQAWASNQPQHF; cdr3_nt: TGTGCCAGCAGCCAAGCTTGGGCTAGCAATCAGCCCCAGCATTTT
d_call: -; v_call: TRBV6-5; clone_size: -; j_call: TRBJ2-7; cdr3_aa: CASSYQRATYEQYF; cdr3_nt: TGTGCCAGCAGTTACCAGCGGGCCACCTACGAGCAGTACTTC
d_call: -; v_call: TRBV4-1; clone_size: -; j_call: TRBJ2-5; cdr3_aa: CASSQDGSRSGETQYF; cdr3_nt: TGCGCCAGCAGCCAAGATGGATCGCGGAGTGGGGAGACCCAGTACTTC
d_call: -; v_call: TRBV15; clone_size: -; j_call: TRBJ2-1; cdr3_aa: CATSRGASDEQFF; cdr3_nt: TGTGCCACCAGCAGAGGGGCGAGTGATGAGCAGTTCTTC
d_call: TRBD1; v_call: TRBV4-2; clone_size: -; j_call: TRBJ1-5; cdr3_aa: CASSQTTGGNNQPQHF; cdr3_nt: TGTGCCAGCAGCCAGACCACAGGGGGGAACAATCAGCCCCAGCATTTT